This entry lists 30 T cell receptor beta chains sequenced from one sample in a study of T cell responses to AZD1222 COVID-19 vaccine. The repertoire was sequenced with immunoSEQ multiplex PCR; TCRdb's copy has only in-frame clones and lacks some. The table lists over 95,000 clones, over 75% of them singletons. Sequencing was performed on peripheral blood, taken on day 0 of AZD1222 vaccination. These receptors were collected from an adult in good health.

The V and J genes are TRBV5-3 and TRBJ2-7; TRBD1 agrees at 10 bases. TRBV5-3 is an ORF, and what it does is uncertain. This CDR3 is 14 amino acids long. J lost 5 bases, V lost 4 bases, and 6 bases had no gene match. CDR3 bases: TGTGCCAGAAGCCCCCGGGACAGGGGCCACGAGCAGTACTTC. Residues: CARSPRDRGHEQYF.

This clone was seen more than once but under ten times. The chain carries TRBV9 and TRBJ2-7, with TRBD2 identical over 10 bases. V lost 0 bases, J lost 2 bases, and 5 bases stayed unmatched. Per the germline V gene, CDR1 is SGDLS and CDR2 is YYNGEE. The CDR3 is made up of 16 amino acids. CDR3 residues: CASSVGVAGGAYEQYF. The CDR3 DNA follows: TGTGCCAGCAGCGTAGGGGTAGCGGGAGGCGCCTACGAGCAGTACTTC.

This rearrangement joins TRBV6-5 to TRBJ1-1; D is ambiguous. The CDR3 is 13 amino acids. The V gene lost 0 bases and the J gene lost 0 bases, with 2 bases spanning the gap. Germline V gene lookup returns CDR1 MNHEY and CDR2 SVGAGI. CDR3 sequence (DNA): TGTGCCAGCAGTTACTCCCTGAACACTGAAGCTTTCTTT. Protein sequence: CASSYSLNTEAFF.

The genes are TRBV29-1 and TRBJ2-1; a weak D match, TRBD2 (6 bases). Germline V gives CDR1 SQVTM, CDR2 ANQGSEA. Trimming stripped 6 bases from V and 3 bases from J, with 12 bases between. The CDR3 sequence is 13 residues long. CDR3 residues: CSVGTVYYNEQFF. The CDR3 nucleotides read TGCAGCGTAGGGACTGTCTACTACAATGAGCAGTTCTTC.

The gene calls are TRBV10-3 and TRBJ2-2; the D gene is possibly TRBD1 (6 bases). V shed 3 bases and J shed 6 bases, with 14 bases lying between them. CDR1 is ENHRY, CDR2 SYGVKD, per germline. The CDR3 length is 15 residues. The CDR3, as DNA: TGTGCCATCAGTGATACAGGGATGGGGGCCGGGGAGCTGTTTTTT. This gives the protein CAISDTGMGAGELFF.

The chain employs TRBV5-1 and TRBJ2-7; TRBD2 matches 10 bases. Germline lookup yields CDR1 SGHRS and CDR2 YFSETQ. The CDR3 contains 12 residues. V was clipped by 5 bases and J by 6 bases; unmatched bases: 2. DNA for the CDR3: TGCGCCAGCAGTATAGCGGGAGGCGAGCAGTACTTC. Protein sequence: CASSIAGGEQYF.

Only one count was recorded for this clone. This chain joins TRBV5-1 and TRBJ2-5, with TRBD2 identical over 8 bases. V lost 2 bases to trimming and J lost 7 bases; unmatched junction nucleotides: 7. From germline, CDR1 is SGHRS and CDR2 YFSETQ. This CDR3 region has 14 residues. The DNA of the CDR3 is TGCGCCAGCAGCTTCGGACTAGCTTGGGGGACCCAGTACTTC. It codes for CASSFGLAWGTQYF. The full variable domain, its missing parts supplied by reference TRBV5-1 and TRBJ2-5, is KAGVTQTPRYLIKTRGQQVTLSCSPISGHRSVSWYQQTPGQGLQFLFEYFSETQRNKGNFPGRFSGRQFSNSRSEMNVSTLELGDSALYLCASSFGLAWGTQYFGPGTRLLVL.

This chain's CDR3 is CASRNGGLVAPNYGYTF. The CDR3 region has the DNA TGTGCCAGCAGGAACGGAGGGCTCGTCGCTCCCAACTATGGCTACACCTTC. V gene TRBV28 combines with J gene TRBJ1-2; D not resolved. CDR3 length equals 17 residues. Per the germline V gene, CDR1 is MDHEN and CDR2 is SYDVKM. With 6 bases removed from V and 2 bases from J, the gap between germline ends came to 22 bases.

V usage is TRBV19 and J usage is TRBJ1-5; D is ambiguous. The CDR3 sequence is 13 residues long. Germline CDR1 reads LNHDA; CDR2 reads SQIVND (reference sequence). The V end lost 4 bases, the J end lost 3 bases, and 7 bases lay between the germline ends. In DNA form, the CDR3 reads TGTGCCAGTAGTAAACAGCACAATCAGCCCCAGCATTTT. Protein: CASSKQHNQPQHF.

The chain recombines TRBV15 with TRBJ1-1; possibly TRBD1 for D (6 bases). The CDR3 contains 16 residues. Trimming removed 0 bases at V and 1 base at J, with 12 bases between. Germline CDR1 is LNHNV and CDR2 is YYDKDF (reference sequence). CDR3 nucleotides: TGTGCCACCAGCAGAGATGGGGGCGCGGGGAACACTGAAGCTTTCTTT. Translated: CATSRDGGAGNTEAFF.

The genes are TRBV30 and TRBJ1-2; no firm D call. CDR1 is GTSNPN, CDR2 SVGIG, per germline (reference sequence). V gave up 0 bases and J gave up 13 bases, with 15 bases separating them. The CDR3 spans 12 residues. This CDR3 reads CAWSVFTAVPTF. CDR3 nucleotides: TGTGCCTGGAGTGTATTTACCGCCGTACCCACCTTC.

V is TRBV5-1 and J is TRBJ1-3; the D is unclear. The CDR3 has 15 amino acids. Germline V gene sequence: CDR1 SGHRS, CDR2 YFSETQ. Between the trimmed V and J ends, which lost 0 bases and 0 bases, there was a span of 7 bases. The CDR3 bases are TGCGCCAGCAGCTTGGAAAGAATCTCTGGAAACACCATATATTTT. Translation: CASSLERISGNTIYF.

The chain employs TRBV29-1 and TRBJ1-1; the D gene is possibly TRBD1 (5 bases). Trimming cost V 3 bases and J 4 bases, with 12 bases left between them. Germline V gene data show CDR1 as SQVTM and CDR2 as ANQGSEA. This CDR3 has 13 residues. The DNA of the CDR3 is TGCAGCGTTGAGCAGACAGAGTTCACTGAAGCTTTCTTT. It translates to CSVEQTEFTEAFF.

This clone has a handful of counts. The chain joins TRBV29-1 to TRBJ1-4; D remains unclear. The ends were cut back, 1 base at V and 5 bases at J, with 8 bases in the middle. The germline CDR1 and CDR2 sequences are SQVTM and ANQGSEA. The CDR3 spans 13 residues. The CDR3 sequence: CSVEGQENEKLFF. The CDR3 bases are TGCAGCGTTGAAGGTCAGGAGAATGAAAAACTGTTTTTT.

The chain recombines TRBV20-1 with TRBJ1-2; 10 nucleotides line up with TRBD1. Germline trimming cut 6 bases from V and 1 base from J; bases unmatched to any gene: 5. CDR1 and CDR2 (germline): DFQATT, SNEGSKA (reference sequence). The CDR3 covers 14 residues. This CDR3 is CSASGQGDNYGYTF. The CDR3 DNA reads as TGCAGTGCAAGTGGACAGGGGGATAACTATGGCTACACCTTC.

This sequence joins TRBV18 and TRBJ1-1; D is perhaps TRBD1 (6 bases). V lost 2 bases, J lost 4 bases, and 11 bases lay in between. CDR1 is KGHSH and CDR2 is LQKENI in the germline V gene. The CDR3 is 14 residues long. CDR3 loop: CASSPRGGATEAFF. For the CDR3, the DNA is TGTGCCAGCTCACCAAGGGGGGGTGCCACTGAAGCTTTCTTT.

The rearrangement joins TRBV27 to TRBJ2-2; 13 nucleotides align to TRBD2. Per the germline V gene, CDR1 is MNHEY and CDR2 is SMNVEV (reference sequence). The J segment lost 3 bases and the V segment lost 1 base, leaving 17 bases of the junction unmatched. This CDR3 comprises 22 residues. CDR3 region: CASSLFGTSGKTSIPHTGELFF. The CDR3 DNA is TGTGCCAGCAGTTTATTTGGGACTAGCGGGAAAACATCAATCCCTCACACCGGGGAGCTGTTTTTT.

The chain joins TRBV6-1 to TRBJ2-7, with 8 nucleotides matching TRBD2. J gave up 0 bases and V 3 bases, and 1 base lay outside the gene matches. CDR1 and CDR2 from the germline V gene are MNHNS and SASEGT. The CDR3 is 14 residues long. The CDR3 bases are TGTGCCAGCAGTGACGGGAGGGCCTCCTACGAGCAGTACTTC. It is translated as CASSDGRASYEQYF.

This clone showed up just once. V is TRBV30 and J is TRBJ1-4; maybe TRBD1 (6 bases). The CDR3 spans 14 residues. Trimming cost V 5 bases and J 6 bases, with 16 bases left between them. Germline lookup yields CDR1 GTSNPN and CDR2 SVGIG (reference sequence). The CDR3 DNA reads TGTGCCTGGGGACGTAGGGGGAAACATGAAAAACTGTTTTTT. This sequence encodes CAWGRRGKHEKLFF. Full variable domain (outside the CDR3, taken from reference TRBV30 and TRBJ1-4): SQTIHQWPATLVQPVGSPLSLECTVEGTSNPNLYWYRQAAGRGLQLLFYSVGIGQISSEVPQNLSASRPQDRQFILSSKKLLLSDSGFYLCAWGRRGKHEKLFFGSGTQLSVL.

CDR3 bases: TGTGCCAGCAGTTTCCCTATAAAACGCAATCAGCCCCAGCATTTT. This translates into CASSFPIKRNQPQHF. This chain links TRBV28 with TRBJ1-5, with D uncertain. V dropped 3 bases and J dropped 2 bases, with 11 bases sitting between them. Germline V gene lookup returns CDR1 MDHEN and CDR2 SYDVKM. CDR3 length: 15 residues.

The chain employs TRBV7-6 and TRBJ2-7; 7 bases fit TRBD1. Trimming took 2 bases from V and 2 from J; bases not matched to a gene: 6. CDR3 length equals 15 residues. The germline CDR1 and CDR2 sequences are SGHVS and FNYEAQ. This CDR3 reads CASSLTPGQTYEQYF. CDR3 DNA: TGTGCCAGCAGCTTAACACCGGGACAGACCTACGAGCAGTACTTC.

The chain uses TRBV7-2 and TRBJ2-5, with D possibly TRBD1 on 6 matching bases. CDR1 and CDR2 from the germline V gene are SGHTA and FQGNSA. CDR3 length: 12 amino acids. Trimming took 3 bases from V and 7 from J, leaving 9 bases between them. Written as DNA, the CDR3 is TGTGCCAGCAGCTTGGTCAGGGGGACCCAGTACTTC. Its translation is CASSLVRGTQYF. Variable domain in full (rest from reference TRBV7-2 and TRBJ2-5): GAGVSQSPSNKVTEKGKDVELRCDPISGHTALYWYRQSLGQGLEFLIYFQGNSAPDKSGLPSDRFSAERTGGSVSTLTIQRTQQEDSAVYLCASSLVRGTQYFGPGTRLLVL.

CDR3 sequence (DNA): TGTGCCAGCAGTGAGCAGCACTATCAGCCCCAGCATTTT. Its protein is CASSEQHYQPQHF. The chain recombines TRBV6-1 with TRBJ1-5; D uncertain. Trimming took 3 bases from V and 5 from J, leaving 8 bases between them. Germline V CDR1 and CDR2: MNHNS, SASEGT. The CDR3 is made up of 13 amino acids.

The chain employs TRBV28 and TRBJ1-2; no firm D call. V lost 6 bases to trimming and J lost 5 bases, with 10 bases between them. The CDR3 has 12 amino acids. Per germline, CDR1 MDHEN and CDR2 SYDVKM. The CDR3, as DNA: TGTGCCAGCAGCCAGGACGTTTATGGCTACACCTTC. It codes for CASSQDVYGYTF.

Here the CDR3 DNA reads TGTGCCAGCAGCTCTGCCAGGGAAGGGTTACGAATGAACACTGAAGCTTTCTTT. It codes for CASSSAREGLRMNTEAFF. The chain carries TRBV5-4 and TRBJ1-1; D perhaps matches TRBD1 (5 bases). V was pared by 3 bases and J by 0 bases, with 21 bases between. CDR3 size: 18 residues. Germline V gene data show CDR1 as SGHNT and CDR2 as YYREEE (reference sequence).

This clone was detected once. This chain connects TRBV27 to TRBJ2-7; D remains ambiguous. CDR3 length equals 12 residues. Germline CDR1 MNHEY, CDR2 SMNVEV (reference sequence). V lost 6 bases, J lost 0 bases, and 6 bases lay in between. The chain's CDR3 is CASRGNSYEQYF. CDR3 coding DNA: TGTGCCAGCAGAGGGAACTCCTACGAGCAGTACTTC.

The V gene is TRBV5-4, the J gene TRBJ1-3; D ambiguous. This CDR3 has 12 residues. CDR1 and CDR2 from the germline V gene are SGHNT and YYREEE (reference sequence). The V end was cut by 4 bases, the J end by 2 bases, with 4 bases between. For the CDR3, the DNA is TGTGCCAGCAGCACAACTGGAAACACCATATATTTT. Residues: CASSTTGNTIYF.

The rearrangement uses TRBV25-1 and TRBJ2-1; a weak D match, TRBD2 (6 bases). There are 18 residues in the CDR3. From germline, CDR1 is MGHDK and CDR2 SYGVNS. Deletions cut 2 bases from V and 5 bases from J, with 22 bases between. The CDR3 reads CASSERGGLWSFNNEQFF. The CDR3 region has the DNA TGTGCCAGCAGTGAACGGGGAGGCTTATGGAGTTTTAACAATGAGCAGTTCTTC.

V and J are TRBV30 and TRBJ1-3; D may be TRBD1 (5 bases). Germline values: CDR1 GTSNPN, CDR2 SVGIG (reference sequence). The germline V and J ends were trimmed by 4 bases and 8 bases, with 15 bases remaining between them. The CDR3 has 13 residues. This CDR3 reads CAWTITGTDTIYF. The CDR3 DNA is TGTGCCTGGACGATCACGGGGACGGACACCATATATTTT.

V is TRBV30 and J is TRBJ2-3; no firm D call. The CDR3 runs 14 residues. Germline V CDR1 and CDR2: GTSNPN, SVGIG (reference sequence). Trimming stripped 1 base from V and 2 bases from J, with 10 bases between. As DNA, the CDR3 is TGTGCCTGGAGTGCAGGTGGCGACACAGATACGCAGTATTTT. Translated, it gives CAWSAGGDTDTQYF.